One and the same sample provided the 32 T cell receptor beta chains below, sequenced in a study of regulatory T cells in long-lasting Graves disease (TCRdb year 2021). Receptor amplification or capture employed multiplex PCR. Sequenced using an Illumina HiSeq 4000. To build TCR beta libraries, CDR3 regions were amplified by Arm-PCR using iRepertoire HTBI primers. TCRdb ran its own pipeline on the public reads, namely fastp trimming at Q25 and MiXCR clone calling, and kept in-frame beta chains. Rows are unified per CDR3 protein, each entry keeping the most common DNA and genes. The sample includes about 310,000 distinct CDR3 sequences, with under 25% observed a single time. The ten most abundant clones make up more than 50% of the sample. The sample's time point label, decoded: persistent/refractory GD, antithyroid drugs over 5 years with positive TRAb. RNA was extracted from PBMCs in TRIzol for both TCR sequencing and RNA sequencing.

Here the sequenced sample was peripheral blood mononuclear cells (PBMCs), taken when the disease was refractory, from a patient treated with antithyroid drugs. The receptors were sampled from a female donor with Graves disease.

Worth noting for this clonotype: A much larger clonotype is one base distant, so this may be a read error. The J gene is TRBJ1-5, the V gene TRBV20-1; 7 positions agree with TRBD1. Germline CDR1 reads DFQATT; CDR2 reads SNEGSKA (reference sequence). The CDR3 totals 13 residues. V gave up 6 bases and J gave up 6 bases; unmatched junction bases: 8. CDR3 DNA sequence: TGCAGTGCCACAGGACAGGTTGGTCAGCCCCAGCATTTT. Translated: CSATGQVGQPQHF.

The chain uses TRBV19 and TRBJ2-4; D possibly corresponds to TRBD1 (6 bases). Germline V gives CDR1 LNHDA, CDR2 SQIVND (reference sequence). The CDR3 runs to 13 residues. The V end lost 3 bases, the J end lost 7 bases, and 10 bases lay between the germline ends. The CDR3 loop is CASSIAGANIQYF. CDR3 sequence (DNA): TGTGCCAGTAGTATCGCAGGGGCCAACATTCAGTACTTC.

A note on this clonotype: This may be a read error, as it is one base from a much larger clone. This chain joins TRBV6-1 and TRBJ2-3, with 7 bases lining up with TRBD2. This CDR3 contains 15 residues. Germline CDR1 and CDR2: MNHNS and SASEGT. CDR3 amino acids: CASLEAGVSTDAQYF. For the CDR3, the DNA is TGTGCCAGCCTTGAGGCGGGAGTAAGCACAGATGCGCAGTATTTT.

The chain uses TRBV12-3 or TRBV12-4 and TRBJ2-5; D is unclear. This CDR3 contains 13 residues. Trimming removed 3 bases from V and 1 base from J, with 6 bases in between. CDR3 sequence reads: CASSFNSQETQYF. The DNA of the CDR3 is TGTGCCAGCAGTTTCAACAGCCAAGAGACCCAGTACTTC.

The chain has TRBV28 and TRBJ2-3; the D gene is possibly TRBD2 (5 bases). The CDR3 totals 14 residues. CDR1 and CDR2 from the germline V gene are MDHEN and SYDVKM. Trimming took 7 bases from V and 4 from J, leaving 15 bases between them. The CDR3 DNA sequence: TGTGCCAGCACCGAACCGGGGATCTCAGATACGCAGTATTTT. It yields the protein CASTEPGISDTQYF. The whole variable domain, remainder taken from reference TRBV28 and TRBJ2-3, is DVKVTQSSRYLVKRTGEKVFLECVQDMDHENMFWYRQDPGLGLRLIYFSYDVKMKEKGDIPEGYSVSREKKERFSLILESASTNQTSMYLCASTEPGISDTQYFGPGTRLTVL.

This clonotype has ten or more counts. In DNA form, the CDR3 reads TGTGCCAGCAGTTTAGGGGCCGGTGACTATGGCTACACCTTC. It yields the protein CASSLGAGDYGYTF. V usage is TRBV28 and J usage is TRBJ1-2; weak D call: TRBD1 (5 bases). The CDR3 contains 14 residues. The germline V gene encodes CDR1 MDHEN and CDR2 SYDVKM. The ends were cut back, 2 bases at V and 3 bases at J, with 10 bases in the middle.

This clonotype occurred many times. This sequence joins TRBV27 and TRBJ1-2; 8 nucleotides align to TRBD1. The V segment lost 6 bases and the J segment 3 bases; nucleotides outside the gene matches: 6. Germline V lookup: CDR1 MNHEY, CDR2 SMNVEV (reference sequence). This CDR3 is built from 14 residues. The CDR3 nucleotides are TGTGCCAGCAGACGTGCAGGGGGCGACTATGGCTACACCTTC. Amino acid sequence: CASRRAGGDYGYTF.

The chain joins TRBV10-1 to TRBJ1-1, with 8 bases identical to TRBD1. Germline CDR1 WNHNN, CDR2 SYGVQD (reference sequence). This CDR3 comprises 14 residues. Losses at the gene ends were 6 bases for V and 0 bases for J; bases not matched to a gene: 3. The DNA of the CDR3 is TGCGCCAGCAGACAGGGGGGGATGAACACTGAAGCTTTCTTT. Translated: CASRQGGMNTEAFF.

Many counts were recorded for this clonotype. The CDR3 region is CASSGGYSNQPQHF. The DNA of the CDR3 is TGTGCCAGCAGCGGGGGGTATAGCAATCAGCCCCAGCATTTT. The chain recombines TRBV9 with TRBJ1-5; D may be TRBD1 (5 bases). Trimming removed 3 bases from V and 0 bases from J, with 7 bases in between. Germline loops: CDR1 SGDLS, CDR2 YYNGEE. CDR3 length equals 14 residues.

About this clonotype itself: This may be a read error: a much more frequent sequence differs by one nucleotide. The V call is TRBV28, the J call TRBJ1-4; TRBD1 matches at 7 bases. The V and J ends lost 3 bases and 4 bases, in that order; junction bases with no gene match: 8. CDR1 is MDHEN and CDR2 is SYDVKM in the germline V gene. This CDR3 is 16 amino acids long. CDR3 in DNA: TGTGCCAGCAGTTTCCAAACGACAGGGCTTAATGAAAAACTGTTTTTT. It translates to CASSFQTTGLNEKLFF.

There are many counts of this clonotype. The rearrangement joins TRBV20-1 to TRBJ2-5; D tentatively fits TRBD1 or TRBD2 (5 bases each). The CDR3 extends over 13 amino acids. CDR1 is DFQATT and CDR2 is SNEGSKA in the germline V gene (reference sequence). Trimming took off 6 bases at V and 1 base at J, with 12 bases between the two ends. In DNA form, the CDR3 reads TGCAGTGCCCCGGGACCCTTCCAAGAGACCCAGTACTTC. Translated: CSAPGPFQETQYF.

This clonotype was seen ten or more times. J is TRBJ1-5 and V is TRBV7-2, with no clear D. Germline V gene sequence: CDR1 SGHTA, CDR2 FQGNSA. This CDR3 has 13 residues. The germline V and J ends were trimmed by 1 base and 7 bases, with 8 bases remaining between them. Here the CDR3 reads CASSLVSGQPQHF. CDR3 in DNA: TGTGCCAGCAGCTTAGTGTCTGGCCAGCCCCAGCATTTT.

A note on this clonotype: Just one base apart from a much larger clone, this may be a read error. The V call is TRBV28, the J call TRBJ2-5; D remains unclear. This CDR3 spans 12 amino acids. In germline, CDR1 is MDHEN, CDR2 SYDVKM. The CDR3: CASSSHPETQCF. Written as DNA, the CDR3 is TGTGCCAGCAGTTCCCATCCAGAGACCCAGTGCTTC.

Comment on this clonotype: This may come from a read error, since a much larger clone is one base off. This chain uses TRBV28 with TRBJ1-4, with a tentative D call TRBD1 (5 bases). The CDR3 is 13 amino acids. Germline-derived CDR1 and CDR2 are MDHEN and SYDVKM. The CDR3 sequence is CAVPGTLNEKLVF. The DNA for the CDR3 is TGTGCCGTCCCAGGGACCCTAAATGAAAAACTGGTTTTT.

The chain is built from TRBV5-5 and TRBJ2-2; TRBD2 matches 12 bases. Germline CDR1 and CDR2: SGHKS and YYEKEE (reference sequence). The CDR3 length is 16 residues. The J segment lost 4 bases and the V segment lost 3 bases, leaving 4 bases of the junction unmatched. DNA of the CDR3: TGTGCCAGCAGCTGGGGACTAGCGGGCTTCACCGGGGAGCTGTTTTTT. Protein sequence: CASSWGLAGFTGELFF.

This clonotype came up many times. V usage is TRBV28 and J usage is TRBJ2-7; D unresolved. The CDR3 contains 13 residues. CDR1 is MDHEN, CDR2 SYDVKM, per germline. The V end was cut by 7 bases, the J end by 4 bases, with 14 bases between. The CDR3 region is CASNPSKGYEQYF. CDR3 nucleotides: TGTGCCAGCAACCCCAGTAAAGGATACGAGCAGTACTTC.

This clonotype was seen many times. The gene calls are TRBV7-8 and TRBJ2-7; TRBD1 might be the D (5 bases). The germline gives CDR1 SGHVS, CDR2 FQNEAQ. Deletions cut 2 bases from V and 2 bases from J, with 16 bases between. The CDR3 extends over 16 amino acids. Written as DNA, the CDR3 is TGTGCCAGCAGCTTAAGGGAAGGGGTGGGAACCTACGAGCAGTACTTC. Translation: CASSLREGVGTYEQYF.

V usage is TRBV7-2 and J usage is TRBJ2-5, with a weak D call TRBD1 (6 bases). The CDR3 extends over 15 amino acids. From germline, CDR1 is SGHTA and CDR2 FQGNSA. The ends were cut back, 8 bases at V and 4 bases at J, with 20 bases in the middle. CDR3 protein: CASALGHFRGETQYF. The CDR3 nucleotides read TGTGCCAGCGCGTTGGGACATTTTAGGGGAGAGACCCAGTACTTC. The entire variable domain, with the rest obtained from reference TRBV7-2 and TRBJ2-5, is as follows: GAGVSQSPSNKVTEKGKDVELRCDPISGHTALYWYRQSLGQGLEFLIYFQGNSAPDKSGLPSDRFSAERTGGSVSTLTIQRTQQEDSAVYLCASALGHFRGETQYFGPGTRLLVL.

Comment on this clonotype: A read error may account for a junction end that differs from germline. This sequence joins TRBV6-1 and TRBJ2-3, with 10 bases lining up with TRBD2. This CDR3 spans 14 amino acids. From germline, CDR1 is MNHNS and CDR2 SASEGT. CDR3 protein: CASSEAGGTDTQYF. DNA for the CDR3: TGTGCCAGCAGCGAAGCGGGAGGGACAGATACGCAGTATTTT.

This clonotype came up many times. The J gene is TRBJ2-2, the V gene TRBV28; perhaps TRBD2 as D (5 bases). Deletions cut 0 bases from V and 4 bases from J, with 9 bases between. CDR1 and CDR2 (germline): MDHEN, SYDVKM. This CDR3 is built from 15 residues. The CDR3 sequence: CASSLWRVRTGELFF. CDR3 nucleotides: TGTGCCAGCAGTTTATGGCGGGTTCGCACCGGGGAGCTGTTTTTT.

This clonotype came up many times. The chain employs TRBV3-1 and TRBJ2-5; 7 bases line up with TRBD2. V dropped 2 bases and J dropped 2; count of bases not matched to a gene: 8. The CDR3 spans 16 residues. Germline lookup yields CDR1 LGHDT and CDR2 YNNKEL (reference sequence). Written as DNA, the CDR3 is TGTGCCAGCAGCCAAAGCGGGGCGGGGCGACAAGAGACCCAGTACTTC. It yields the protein CASSQSGAGRQETQYF.

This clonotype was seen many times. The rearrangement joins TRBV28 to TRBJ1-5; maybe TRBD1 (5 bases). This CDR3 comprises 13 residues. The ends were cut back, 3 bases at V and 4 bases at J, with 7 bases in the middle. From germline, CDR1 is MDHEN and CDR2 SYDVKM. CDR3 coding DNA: TGTGCCAGCAGTTTTGGGACGAATCAGCCCCAGCATTTT. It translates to CASSFGTNQPQHF.

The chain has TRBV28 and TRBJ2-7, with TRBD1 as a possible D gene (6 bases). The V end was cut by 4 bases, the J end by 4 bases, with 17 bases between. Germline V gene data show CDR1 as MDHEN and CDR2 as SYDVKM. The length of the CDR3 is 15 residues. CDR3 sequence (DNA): TGTGCCAGCAGTTACCACAGGGACCTAGAATACGAGCAGTACTTC. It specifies CASSYHRDLEYEQYF.

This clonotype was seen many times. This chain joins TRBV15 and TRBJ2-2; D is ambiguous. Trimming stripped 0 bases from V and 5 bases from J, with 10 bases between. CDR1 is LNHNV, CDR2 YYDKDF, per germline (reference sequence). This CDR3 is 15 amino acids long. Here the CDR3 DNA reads TGTGCCACCAGCAGAGATCTAGTTGGGACCGGGGAGCTGTTTTTT. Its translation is CATSRDLVGTGELFF.

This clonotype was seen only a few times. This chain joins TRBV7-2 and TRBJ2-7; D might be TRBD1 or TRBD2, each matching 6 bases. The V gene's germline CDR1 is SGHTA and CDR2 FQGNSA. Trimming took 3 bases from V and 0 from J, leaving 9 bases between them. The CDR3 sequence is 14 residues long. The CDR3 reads CASSFGGHSYEQYF. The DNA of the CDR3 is TGTGCCAGCAGCTTTGGGGGGCACTCCTACGAGCAGTACTTC.

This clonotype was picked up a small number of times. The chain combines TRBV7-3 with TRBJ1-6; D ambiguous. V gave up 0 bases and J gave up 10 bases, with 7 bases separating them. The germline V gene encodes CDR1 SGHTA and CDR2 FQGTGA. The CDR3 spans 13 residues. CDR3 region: CASSLTFESPLHF. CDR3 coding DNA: TGTGCCAGCAGCTTAACGTTTGAATCACCCCTCCACTTT.

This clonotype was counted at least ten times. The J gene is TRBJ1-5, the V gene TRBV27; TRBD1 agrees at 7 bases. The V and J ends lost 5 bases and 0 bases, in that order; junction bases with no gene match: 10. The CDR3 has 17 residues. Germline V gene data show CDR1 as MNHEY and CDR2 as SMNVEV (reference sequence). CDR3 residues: CASSRTGRTYSNQPQHF. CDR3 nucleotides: TGTGCCAGCAGTAGGACAGGACGGACGTATAGCAATCAGCCCCAGCATTTT.

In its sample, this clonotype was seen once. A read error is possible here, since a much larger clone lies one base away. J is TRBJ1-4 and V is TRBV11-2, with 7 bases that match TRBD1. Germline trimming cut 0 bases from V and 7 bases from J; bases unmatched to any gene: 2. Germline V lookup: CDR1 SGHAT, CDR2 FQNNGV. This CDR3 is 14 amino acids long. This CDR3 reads CASSLETGSEKLFF. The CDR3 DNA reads TGTGCCAGCAGCTTAGAGACAGGGAGTGAAAAACTGTTTTTT.

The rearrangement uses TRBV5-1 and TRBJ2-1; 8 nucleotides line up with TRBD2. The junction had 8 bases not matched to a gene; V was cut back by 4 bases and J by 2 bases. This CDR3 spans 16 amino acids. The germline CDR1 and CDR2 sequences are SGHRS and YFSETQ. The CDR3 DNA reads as TGCGCCAGCAGCCCCCTCGCGGGGGGCGCCTACAATGAGCAGTTCTTC. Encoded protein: CASSPLAGGAYNEQFF.

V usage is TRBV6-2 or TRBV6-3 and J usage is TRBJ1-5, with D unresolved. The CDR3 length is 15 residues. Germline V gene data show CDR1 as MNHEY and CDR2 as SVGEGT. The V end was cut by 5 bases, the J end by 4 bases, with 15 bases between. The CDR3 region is CASSTAPGGNQPQHF. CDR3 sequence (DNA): TGTGCCAGCAGTACGGCCCCTGGTGGGAATCAGCCCCAGCATTTT.

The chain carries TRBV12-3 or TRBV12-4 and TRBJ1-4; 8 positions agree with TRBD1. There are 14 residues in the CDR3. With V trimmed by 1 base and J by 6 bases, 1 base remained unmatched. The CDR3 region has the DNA TGTGCCAGCAGTTTAGGGACAGGGTATGAAAAACTGTTTTTT. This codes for CASSLGTGYEKLFF.

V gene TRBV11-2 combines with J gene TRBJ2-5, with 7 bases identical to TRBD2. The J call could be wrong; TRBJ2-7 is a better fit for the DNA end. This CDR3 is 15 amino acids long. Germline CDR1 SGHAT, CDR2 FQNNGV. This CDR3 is CASSLAGGSINEQYF. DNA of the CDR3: TGTGCCAGCAGCTTAGCTGGCGGGAGTATCAACGAGCAGTACTTC.